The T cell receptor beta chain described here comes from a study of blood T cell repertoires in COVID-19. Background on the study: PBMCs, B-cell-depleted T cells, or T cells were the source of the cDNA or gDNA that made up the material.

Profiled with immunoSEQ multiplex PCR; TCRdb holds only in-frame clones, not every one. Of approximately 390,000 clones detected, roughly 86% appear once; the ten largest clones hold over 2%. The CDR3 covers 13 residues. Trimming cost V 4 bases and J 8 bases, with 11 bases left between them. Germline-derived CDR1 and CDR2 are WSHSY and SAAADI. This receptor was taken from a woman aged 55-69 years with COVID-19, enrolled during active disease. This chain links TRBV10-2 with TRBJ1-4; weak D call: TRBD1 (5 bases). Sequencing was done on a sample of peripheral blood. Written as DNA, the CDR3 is TGCGCCAGCAGTGGAAGGGGTGGGGAAAAACTGTTTTTT. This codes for CASSGRGGEKLFF.